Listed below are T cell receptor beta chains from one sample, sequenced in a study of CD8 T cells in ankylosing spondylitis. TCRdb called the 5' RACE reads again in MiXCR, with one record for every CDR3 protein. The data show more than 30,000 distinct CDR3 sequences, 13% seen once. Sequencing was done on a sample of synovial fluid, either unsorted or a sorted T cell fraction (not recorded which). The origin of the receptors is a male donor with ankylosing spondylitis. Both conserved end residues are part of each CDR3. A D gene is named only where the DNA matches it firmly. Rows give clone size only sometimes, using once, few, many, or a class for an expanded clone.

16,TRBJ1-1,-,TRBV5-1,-,TGCGCCAGCAGCCCAAGGCGCCCACCCGTGAACACTGAAGCTTTCTTT,CASSPRRPPVNTEAFF
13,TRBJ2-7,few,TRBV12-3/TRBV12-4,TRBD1,TGTGCCAGCAGTTTTGGGACAGGCTACGAGCAGTACTTC,CASSFGTGYEQYF
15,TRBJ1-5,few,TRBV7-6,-,TGTGCCAGCAGCCCCGTTAAAGGGTGGGGTCAGCCCCAGCATTTT,CASSPVKGWGQPQHF
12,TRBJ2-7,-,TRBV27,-,TGTGCCAGCAGTCCGAACTCCTACGAGCAGTACTTC,CASSPNSYEQYF
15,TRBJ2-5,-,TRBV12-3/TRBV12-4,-,TGTGCCAGCAGTTTTGGGCGGACCGTCGCCGAGACCCAGTACTTC,CASSFGRTVAETQYF
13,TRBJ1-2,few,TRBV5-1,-,TGCGCCAGCAGCTCAACAGGGTTCTATGGCTACACCTTC,CASSSTGFYGYTF
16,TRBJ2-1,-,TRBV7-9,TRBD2,TGTGCCAGCAGCTCACTAGCGGGGGGCTCCTACAATGAGCAGTTCTTC,CASSSLAGGSYNEQFF
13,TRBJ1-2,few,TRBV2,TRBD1,TGTGCCAGCAGTGCCGGGACAGGGGAGGGCTACACCTTC,CASSAGTGEGYTF
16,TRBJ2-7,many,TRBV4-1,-,TGCGCCAGCAGCCGGGTTCAAGGTGCGAGCTCCTACGAGCAGTACTTC,CASSRVQGASSYEQYF
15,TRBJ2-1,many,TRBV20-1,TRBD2,TGCAGTGCTAGAGATCACGGGAGGGATTACAATGAGCAGTTCTTC,CSARDHGRDYNEQFF
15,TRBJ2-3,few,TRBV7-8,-,TGTGCCAGCAGCTTCCGGGAAATCGGAAAAGATACGCAGTATTTT,CASSFREIGKDTQYF
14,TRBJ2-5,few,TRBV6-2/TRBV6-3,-,TGTGCCAGCAGTTCCTGGGACAACCAAGAGACCCAGTACTTC,CASSSWDNQETQYF
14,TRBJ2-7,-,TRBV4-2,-,TGTGCCAGCAGCCAAGGACACCGGGCCTACGAGCAGTACTTC,CASSQGHRAYEQYF
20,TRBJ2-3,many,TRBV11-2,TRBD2,TGTGCCAGCAGCTTAGAAATACCGGGAGGTCGTCTGGATAACACAGATACGCAGTATTTT,CASSLEIPGGRLDNTDTQYF
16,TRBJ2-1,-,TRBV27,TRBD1,TGTGCCAGCAGTTTAGGAGGACAGGGCGGGTGGAATGAGCAGTTCTTC,CASSLGGQGGWNEQFF
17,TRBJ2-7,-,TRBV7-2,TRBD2,TGTGCCAGCAGCTTAACCGGACTAGCGGGAGGGCAGGGCGAGCAGTACTTC,CASSLTGLAGGQGEQYF
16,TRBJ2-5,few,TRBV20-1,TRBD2,TGCAGTGCTAGAGACGGGACTAGCGGGGGTCAAGAGACCCAGTACTTC,CSARDGTSGGQETQYF